The text below deals with one T cell receptor (beta chain). Profiled with immunoSEQ multiplex PCR; TCRdb holds only in-frame clones, not every one. The top ten hold less than 3.5% of the sample, which has tens of thousands of clones, approximately 87% seen once. The data originate from a study of T cell clones after liver transplantation. Study-level information: TCRbeta sequencing after a pre-transplant mixed lymphocyte reaction identified graft-donor-reactive clones, later tracked in post-transplant blood. Apart from a few HCV-positive recipients, transplants were for non-autoimmune, non-viral reasons.

Germline V CDR1 and CDR2: SGHTA, FQGNSA. The CDR3 extends over 18 amino acids. Losses at the gene ends were 2 bases for V and 2 bases for J; bases not matched to a gene: 9. The rearrangement links TRBV7-2 to TRBJ2-3; 11 bases line up with TRBD2. The TCR was taken from a human patient who received a liver transplant. Some T cells may be graft donor cells. The sample in question was CD4+ T cells from blood, obtained at the 22-month timepoint. The CDR3 region is CASSLKFASGGSTDTQYF. The DNA of the CDR3 is TGTGCCAGCAGCTTAAAGTTTGCTAGCGGGGGGTCCACAGATACGCAGTATTTT.